This T cell receptor (beta chain) was obtained from a study of OX40 agonist ivuxolimab in advanced cancers. CDR3 length: 17 residues. The germline V gene has CDR1 MRHNA and CDR2 SNTAGT. V was trimmed by 2 bases and J by 3 bases, leaving 17 bases between them. Here immunoSEQ multiplex PCR was the method, and the copy in TCRdb shows in-frame clones only, minus some. The sample shows about 94,000 clones, roughly 95% of them seen only once. V is TRBV6-4 and J is TRBJ1-5; D remains unclear. The sequence was obtained from an adult with an advanced solid tumor such as melanoma, head and neck, liver or kidney cancer. Material: CD4+ or CD8+ T cells sorted from blood, obtained in a trial of the OX40 agonist ivuxolimab. CDR3 sequence reads: CASSDAPPTKNNQPQHF. CDR3 DNA sequence: TGTGCCAGCAGTGACGCCCCCCCGACTAAAAACAATCAGCCCCAGCATTTT.